The 28 T cell receptor beta chains given below trace back to one sample, sequenced in a study of OX40 agonist ivuxolimab in advanced cancers. Library preparation employed the immunoSEQ multiplex PCR assay. Here the immuneACCESS table is served through TCRdb, limited to in-frame sequences with V and J called. Missing clones are a known gap in these copies; in checked studies unresolved V genes cover under half, and the rest lacks a known reason. For this sample the table gives tens of thousands of clones, of which over 80% were detected only once. The ten top clones hold roughly 1.9% of the sample. The sequencing here drew on CD4+ or CD8+ T cells sorted from blood, taken in a trial of the OX40 agonist ivuxolimab. The receptor source for this set is an adult with an advanced solid tumor such as melanoma, head and neck, liver or kidney cancer.

The CDR3: CASSTGTGVETQYF. As DNA, the CDR3 is TGTGCCAGTAGTACCGGGACAGGGGTAGAGACCCAGTACTTC. V gene TRBV19 combines with J gene TRBJ2-5, with 10 bases identical to TRBD1. The CDR3 totals 14 residues. Germline CDR1 reads LNHDA; CDR2 reads SQIVND (reference sequence). V lost 4 bases and J lost 4; bases outside the gene matches: 3.

The chain employs TRBV6-6 and TRBJ1-2; D gene unclear. Germline CDR1 and CDR2: MNHNY and SVGAGI (reference sequence). The CDR3 is made up of 15 amino acids. Trimming removed 7 bases from V and 0 bases from J, with 15 bases in between. CDR3 nucleotides: TGTGCCAGCACCACGGGTCCCGAGACTAACTATGGCTACACCTTC. It translates to CASTTGPETNYGYTF.

The rearrangement joins TRBV7-2 to TRBJ1-1; perhaps TRBD1 as D (5 bases). Trimming took off 7 bases at V and 5 bases at J, with 17 bases between the two ends. CDR3 length equals 14 residues. Germline loops: CDR1 SGHTA, CDR2 FQGNSA. The CDR3 spells CASTQRRGGTEAFF. The CDR3 nucleotides are TGTGCCAGCACCCAAAGAAGGGGTGGGACTGAAGCTTTCTTT.

This chain uses TRBV2 with TRBJ2-3; D remains unclear. The ends were cut back, 3 bases at V and 6 bases at J, with 10 bases in the middle. Germline V CDR1 and CDR2: SNHLY, FYNNEI. CDR3 size: 13 residues. Here the CDR3 DNA reads TGTGCCAGCAGTGAGTTTCATTCGGATACGCAGTATTTT. It yields the protein CASSEFHSDTQYF.

V and J are TRBV9 and TRBJ2-2; unclear D gene. V gave up 7 bases and J gave up 6 bases, with 16 bases separating them. The V gene's germline CDR1 is SGDLS and CDR2 YYNGEE. This CDR3 is built from 14 residues. CDR3 protein: CASSRRRGAGELFF. In DNA, the CDR3 is TGTGCCAGCTCACGACGTCGTGGTGCCGGGGAGCTGTTTTTT. Filled out from reference TRBV9 and TRBJ2-2, the complete variable domain reads DSGVTQTPKHLITATGQRVTLRCSPRSGDLSVYWYQQSLDQGLQFLIQYYNGEERAKGNILERFSAQQFPDLHSELNLSSLELGDSALYFCASSRRRGAGELFFGEGSRLTVL.

V is TRBV11-3 and J is TRBJ2-5; D call uncertain. The CDR3 runs 13 residues. CDR1 is SGHNT, CDR2 YENEEA, per germline. V was trimmed by 3 bases and J by 5 bases, leaving 10 bases between them. This CDR3 is CASSLGFSETQYF. CDR3 bases: TGTGCCAGCAGCTTGGGGTTCTCGGAGACCCAGTACTTC.

This chain joins TRBV6-7 and TRBJ1-2; TRBD1 matches 7 bases. TRBV6-7 is annotated as an ORF whose role is uncertain. The CDR3 runs to 17 residues. Losses at the gene ends were 2 bases for V and 4 bases for J; bases not matched to a gene: 13. The CDR3 region is CASSYPLYRGDGYGYTF. The CDR3 DNA reads TGTGCCAGCAGTTACCCCCTTTACAGGGGAGACGGCTATGGCTACACCTTC.

This chain links TRBV9 with TRBJ2-1; D not resolved. CDR3 length equals 16 residues. Per germline, CDR1 SGDLS and CDR2 YYNGEE. The ends were cut back, 4 bases at V and 2 bases at J, with 16 bases in the middle. The CDR3 bases are TGTGCCAGCAGCACACTCTTGGACCCGCCCTACAATGAGCAGTTCTTC. Translated: CASSTLLDPPYNEQFF.

Only one count was recorded for this clone. The sample holds other DNA sequences that translate to the same CDR3. V is TRBV6-5 and J is TRBJ1-1; D call uncertain. The CDR3 totals 13 residues. V was shortened by 2 bases and J by 1 base, with 5 bases between the two germline ends. CDR1 and CDR2 from the germline V gene are MNHEY and SVGAGI. CDR3 DNA: TGTGCCAGCAGTTACAGCAGGAACACTGAAGCTTTCTTT. Encoded protein: CASSYSRNTEAFF.

This chain uses TRBV19 with TRBJ2-2, with D possibly being TRBD1 (6 bases). Germline values: CDR1 LNHDA, CDR2 SQIVND (reference sequence). Trimming shortened V by 5 bases and J by 0 bases, and 16 bases separated the two germline ends. The CDR3 has 17 residues. As DNA, the CDR3 is TGTGCCAGTAGTCCCCTGCCCCAGGGGACGAACACCGGGGAGCTGTTTTTT. Residues: CASSPLPQGTNTGELFF.

CDR3 in DNA: TGTGCCAGTACTCCAATTCCGGACAGGTTCGTAGGCTATGGCTACACCTTC. This gives the protein CASTPIPDRFVGYGYTF. The chain recombines TRBV19 with TRBJ1-2, with 7 bases fitting TRBD1. With V trimmed by 7 bases and J by 4 bases, 18 bases remained unmatched. Germline CDR1 is LNHDA and CDR2 is SQIVND (reference sequence). The CDR3 is 17 residues long.

The chain combines TRBV6-6 with TRBJ1-4; no definite D call. From germline, CDR1 is MNHNY and CDR2 SVGAGI (reference sequence). This CDR3 region has 14 residues. The germline V and J ends were trimmed by 2 bases and 2 bases, with 6 bases remaining between them. DNA for the CDR3: TGTGCCAGCAGTTACGCTGGGACTAATGAAAAACTGTTTTTT. Encoded protein: CASSYAGTNEKLFF.

DNA of the CDR3: TGTGCCAGCAGCCCGACTAGCGGGGGCGAAGAGACCCAGTACTTC. This sequence encodes CASSPTSGGEETQYF. V and J are TRBV7-3 and TRBJ2-5; 12 nucleotides align to TRBD2. The V segment lost 5 bases and the J segment 3 bases; nucleotides outside the gene matches: 4. CDR1 and CDR2 (germline): SGHTA, FQGTGA. The CDR3 extends over 15 amino acids.

V is TRBV7-2 and J is TRBJ1-2, with D uncertain. The V end lost 5 bases, the J end lost 3 bases, and 19 bases lay between the germline ends. This CDR3 comprises 16 residues. Germline-derived CDR1 and CDR2 are SGHTA and FQGNSA. CDR3 bases: TGTGCCAGCAGCCATCGGACGGCCTCCGGGGACTATGGCTACACCTTC. Residues: CASSHRTASGDYGYTF.

The chain employs TRBV9 and TRBJ2-7; TRBD2 matches 11 bases. J was trimmed by 3 bases and V by 4 bases; bases with no gene match: 9. Per germline, CDR1 SGDLS and CDR2 YYNGEE. CDR3 length: 16 residues. CDR3 in DNA: TGTGCCAGCAGCCCGACCTCGACTAGCGGGAACTACGAGCAGTACTTC. Translating gives CASSPTSTSGNYEQYF.

This chain links TRBV11-3 with TRBJ2-4; perhaps TRBD2 as D (5 bases). The V gene's germline CDR1 is SGHNT and CDR2 YENEEA. The CDR3 contains 15 residues. V dropped 2 bases and J dropped 8 bases, with 16 bases sitting between them. Here the CDR3 DNA reads TGTGCCAGCAGCTTACGGGGATACTTGGAGGACATTCAGTACTTC. Its protein is CASSLRGYLEDIQYF. The full variable domain, its missing parts supplied by reference TRBV11-3 and TRBJ2-4, is EAGVVQSPRYKIIEKKQPVAFWCNPISGHNTLYWYLQNLGQGPELLIRYENEEAVDDSQLPKDRFSAERLKGVDSTLKIQPAELGDSAVYLCASSLRGYLEDIQYFGAGTRLSVL.

The chain's CDR3 is CASSAFGLAGHNEQFF. As DNA, the CDR3 is TGTGCCAGCAGTGCCTTTGGACTAGCGGGACACAATGAGCAGTTCTTC. This chain joins TRBV6-4 and TRBJ2-1; 12 bases fit TRBD2. With 4 bases clipped from V and 5 bases from J, the junction kept 6 bases outside the gene matches. Germline V gene data show CDR1 as MRHNA and CDR2 as SNTAGT. The CDR3 runs to 16 residues.

This chain connects TRBV27 to TRBJ2-7; 10 nucleotides agree with TRBD2. The ends lost 4 bases at V and 4 bases at J; junction bases unmatched: 4. The CDR3 runs to 14 residues. The germline V gene encodes CDR1 MNHEY and CDR2 SMNVEV (reference sequence). The CDR3 loop is CASSSSGSRYEQYF. CDR3 nucleotide sequence: TGTGCCAGCAGTTCTAGCGGGAGCAGGTACGAGCAGTACTTC.

The chain links TRBV6-1 to TRBJ2-2; 8 positions match TRBD1. The germline CDR1 and CDR2 sequences are MNHNS and SASEGT. This CDR3 region has 15 residues. The V segment lost 6 bases and the J segment 3 bases; nucleotides outside the gene matches: 6. CDR3 region: CASRAGQGDTGELFF. The CDR3 region has the DNA TGTGCCAGCAGAGCCGGACAGGGTGACACCGGGGAGCTGTTTTTT.

The gene calls are TRBV7-8 and TRBJ1-1; tentative D call: TRBD1 (6 bases). Trimming stripped 5 bases from V and 8 bases from J, with 18 bases between. This CDR3 has 14 residues. CDR1 is SGHVS and CDR2 is FQNEAQ in the germline V gene. This CDR3 is CASSPDNRAPEAFF. Written as DNA, the CDR3 is TGTGCCAGCAGCCCCGACAACAGGGCACCCGAAGCTTTCTTT.

This clone showed up just once. V usage is TRBV19 and J usage is TRBJ1-3; possible D gene TRBD1, 5 bases. Germline V gene data show CDR1 as LNHDA and CDR2 as SQIVND (reference sequence). CDR3 length: 13 amino acids. V gave up 9 bases and J gave up 0 bases, with 9 bases separating them. CDR3 in amino acids: CASTTVSGNTIYF. Here the CDR3 DNA reads TGTGCCAGCACGACAGTCTCTGGAAACACCATATATTTT.

This clone was observed a handful of times. The genes are TRBV11-2 and TRBJ2-5, with D perhaps assigned TRBD1 or TRBD2 (6 bases each). This CDR3 is built from 14 residues. Germline CDR1 is SGHAT and CDR2 is FQNNGV. The germline V and J ends were trimmed by 3 bases and 2 bases, with 10 bases remaining between them. This CDR3 is CASSFGGLQETQYF. CDR3 sequence (DNA): TGTGCCAGCAGCTTTGGGGGGCTGCAAGAGACCCAGTACTTC.

This clone has more than one count but fewer than ten. The chain joins TRBV30 to TRBJ2-7; tentatively, D is TRBD1 (5 bases). The germline V and J ends were trimmed by 2 bases and 3 bases, with 5 bases remaining between them. The CDR3 totals 11 residues. Germline-derived CDR1 and CDR2 are GTSNPN and SVGIG (reference sequence). The CDR3 DNA is TGTGCCTGGAGTAGGGGCTACGAGCAGTACTTC. Protein: CAWSRGYEQYF.

The J gene is TRBJ1-3, the V gene TRBV19; TRBD1 agrees at 7 bases. Germline CDR1 reads LNHDA; CDR2 reads SQIVND (reference sequence). The CDR3 spans 15 residues. J gave up 3 bases and V 4 bases, and 6 bases lay outside the gene matches. The CDR3 region is CASSTGTVDGNTIYF. CDR3 nucleotide sequence: TGTGCCAGTAGTACCGGGACAGTCGATGGAAACACCATATATTTT.

This chain links TRBV9 with TRBJ1-2, with D unclear. V was pared by 0 bases and J by 7 bases, with 10 bases between. The V gene's germline CDR1 is SGDLS and CDR2 YYNGEE. CDR3 size: 13 residues. CDR3 DNA: TGTGCCAGCAGCGTAGACAGCCGAGGTGGCTACACCTTC. This sequence encodes CASSVDSRGGYTF.

The J gene is TRBJ1-2, the V gene TRBV28; D may be TRBD1 (6 bases). The CDR3 runs to 14 residues. CDR1 is MDHEN and CDR2 is SYDVKM in the germline V gene. The V end lost 5 bases, the J end lost 3 bases, and 13 bases lay between the germline ends. As DNA, the CDR3 is TGTGCCAGCAGTCCGCCGACAGGCGACTATGGCTACACCTTC. This encodes CASSPPTGDYGYTF.

This chain connects TRBV7-5 to TRBJ2-1; the table's D call of TRBD1 was not tested on the DNA. TRBV7-5 is tagged as a pseudogene. The CDR3 loop spans 12 amino acids. The CDR3 sequence: CARSRTGGEQFF. CDR3 DNA sequence: TGTGCCAGAAGCAGGACAGGAGGTGAGCAGTTCTTC.

This clone was seen only a few times. The V gene is TRBV9, the J gene TRBJ1-1; no clear D gene. This CDR3 spans 13 amino acids. The V gene lost 5 bases and the J gene lost 0 bases, with 8 bases spanning the gap. The germline CDR1 and CDR2 sequences are SGDLS and YYNGEE. The CDR3 spells CASRRELNTEAFF. CDR3 nucleotide sequence: TGTGCCAGCAGACGGGAATTGAACACTGAAGCTTTCTTT. Full variable domain (outside the CDR3, taken from reference TRBV9 and TRBJ1-1): DSGVTQTPKHLITATGQRVTLRCSPRSGDLSVYWYQQSLDQGLQFLIQYYNGEERAKGNILERFSAQQFPDLHSELNLSSLELGDSALYFCASRRELNTEAFFGQGTRLTVV.